These 29 T cell receptor beta chains came from one sample sequenced in a study of tumor-infiltrating lymphocytes in localized non-small cell lung cancer (dated by TCRdb to the early 2020s). Libraries were built with the immunoSEQ multiplex PCR assay. Here the immuneACCESS table is served through TCRdb, limited to in-frame sequences with V and J called. Missing clones are a known gap in these copies; in checked studies unresolved V genes cover under half, and the rest lacks a known reason. The sample table shows 7,000 to 8,500 clones, and around three quarters are seen once. About an eighth of the sample lies in the top ten. Sequenced sample: uninvolved lung tissue not adjacent to the tumor. Source of these receptors: a human donor with non-small cell lung cancer.

The rearrangement uses TRBV30 and TRBJ2-7, with D tentatively TRBD2 (5 bases). The CDR3 covers 13 residues. Germline CDR1 GTSNPN, CDR2 SVGIG (reference sequence). The CDR3 bases are TGTGCATTAGAAGGGAGCGCCAAAAACGAGCAGTACTTC. Its protein is CALEGSAKNEQYF.

This chain uses TRBV5-6 with TRBJ2-6; D may be TRBD1 (5 bases). CDR1 and CDR2 (germline): SGHDT, YYEEEE. The CDR3 is made up of 15 amino acids. The V gene lost 2 bases and the J gene lost 4 bases, with 10 bases spanning the gap. The DNA of the CDR3 is TGTGCCAGCAGCTTACAGGCCGGCGGGGCCAACGTCCTGACTTTC. Encoded protein: CASSLQAGGANVLTF.

V is TRBV27 and J is TRBJ2-3; D may correspond to TRBD1 or TRBD2 (5 bases each). The CDR3 runs 16 residues. The V end was cut by 5 bases, the J end by 1 base, with 16 bases between. CDR1 and CDR2 from the germline V gene are MNHEY and SMNVEV (reference sequence). This chain's CDR3 is CASSPVRGEGTDTQYF. In nucleotides, the CDR3 is TGTGCCAGCAGTCCGGTGAGGGGAGAAGGCACAGATACGCAGTATTTT.

This clone came up a few times. This chain links TRBV4-1 with TRBJ2-6; D uncertain. This CDR3 comprises 16 residues. Per the germline V gene, CDR1 is MGHRA and CDR2 is YSYEKL. V was shortened by 3 bases and J by 0 bases, with 9 bases between the two germline ends. The CDR3 DNA reads TGCGCCAGCAGCCAGCTTCTGAGCTCTGGGGCCAACGTCCTGACTTTC. Translating gives CASSQLLSSGANVLTF.

The CDR3 sequence is CASGNGYGYTF. For the CDR3, the DNA is TGTGCCAGCGGAAATGGTTATGGCTACACCTTC. The chain uses TRBV27 and TRBJ1-2; unclear D gene. CDR3 length: 11 amino acids. The germline V and J ends were trimmed by 8 bases and 5 bases, with 9 bases remaining between them. Germline V gene lookup returns CDR1 MNHEY and CDR2 SMNVEV (reference sequence).

DNA of the CDR3: TGCGCCAGCAGCTTGGCTGAATCCTACGAGCAGTACTTC. Amino acids: CASSLAESYEQYF. The gene calls are TRBV5-1 and TRBJ2-7, with unresolved D. The CDR3 contains 13 residues. Germline V gene data show CDR1 as SGHRS and CDR2 as YFSETQ. The ends were cut back, 0 bases at V and 1 base at J, with 5 bases in the middle.

This clone appeared a few times. The chain combines TRBV7-9 with TRBJ2-5, with TRBD2 identical over 8 bases. Trimming took 0 bases from V and 2 from J; bases not matched to a gene: 2. There are 15 residues in the CDR3. CDR1 is SEHNR, CDR2 FQNEAQ, per germline (reference sequence). The CDR3 is CASSLASGTQETQYF. The CDR3, as DNA: TGTGCCAGCAGCTTAGCTAGCGGGACACAAGAGACCCAGTACTTC.

V gene TRBV30 combines with J gene TRBJ2-1; 8 nucleotides align to TRBD2. The CDR3 runs to 16 residues. The germline gives CDR1 GTSNPN, CDR2 SVGIG (reference sequence). V trimming: 1 base; J trimming: 4 bases; junction bases outside the gene matches: 9. Here the CDR3 reads CAWSAPTSGLYNEQFF. The CDR3 DNA reads TGTGCCTGGAGTGCCCCTACTAGCGGACTTTACAATGAGCAGTTCTTC.

This clone was detected a few times. The J gene is TRBJ1-2, the V gene TRBV9; 10 bases align to TRBD1. The CDR3 runs 17 residues. After removal of 1 base from V and 3 bases from J, the junction contained 9 bases not matched to a gene. Germline CDR1 and CDR2: SGDLS and YYNGEE. Here the CDR3 reads CASSVSPRQGADYGYTF. The CDR3 DNA reads as TGTGCCAGCAGCGTAAGCCCCAGACAGGGGGCAGACTATGGCTACACCTTC.

This chain connects TRBV5-1 to TRBJ2-1; TRBD1 matches at 9 bases. The germline gives CDR1 SGHRS, CDR2 YFSETQ. J was trimmed by 5 bases and V by 4 bases; bases with no gene match: 7. The CDR3 is made up of 15 amino acids. CDR3 nucleotides: TGCGCCAGCAGCATGGGACAGGGTCCTAACAATGAGCAGTTCTTC. Translated, it gives CASSMGQGPNNEQFF.

This chain connects TRBV19 to TRBJ2-2; 12 positions agree with TRBD1. The V gene's germline CDR1 is LNHDA and CDR2 SQIVND (reference sequence). The CDR3 totals 16 residues. V shed 5 bases and J 6 bases; nucleotides not matched to a gene: 7. CDR3: CASSPRDRGLSGELFF. DNA for the CDR3: TGTGCCAGTAGTCCCCGGGACAGGGGGCTCTCCGGGGAGCTGTTTTTT.

The CDR3 region is CASSSSGYNEQFF. CDR3 coding DNA: TGTGCCAGCAGCTCCTCGGGCTACAATGAGCAGTTCTTC. The V and J genes are TRBV7-9 and TRBJ2-1; D uncertain. The length of the CDR3 is 13 residues. Per the germline V gene, CDR1 is SEHNR and CDR2 is FQNEAQ (reference sequence). Trimming removed 4 bases at V and 3 bases at J, with 7 bases between.

The rearrangement links TRBV6-6 to TRBJ2-1; no definite D call. The CDR3 runs 13 residues. Germline V gene sequence: CDR1 MNHNY, CDR2 SVGAGI (reference sequence). With 4 bases removed from V and 9 bases from J, the gap between germline ends came to 13 bases. The CDR3 sequence is CASSLSQSIEQFF. CDR3 DNA sequence: TGTGCCAGCAGTTTATCTCAGTCGATTGAGCAGTTCTTC.

This rearrangement joins TRBV9 to TRBJ2-7; a possible D gene is TRBD1 (6 bases). With 0 bases removed from V and 3 bases from J, the gap between germline ends came to 7 bases. This CDR3 contains 13 residues. Germline V gene sequence: CDR1 SGDLS, CDR2 YYNGEE. CDR3 bases: TGTGCCAGCAGCGTAGGGGACATCTACGAGCAGTACTTC. Amino acids: CASSVGDIYEQYF. Full variable domain (outside the CDR3, taken from reference TRBV9 and TRBJ2-7): DSGVTQTPKHLITATGQRVTLRCSPRSGDLSVYWYQQSLDQGLQFLIQYYNGEERAKGNILERFSAQQFPDLHSELNLSSLELGDSALYFCASSVGDIYEQYFGPGTRLTVT.

The V call is TRBV19, the J call TRBJ2-6, with D maybe TRBD1 (5 bases). Germline values: CDR1 LNHDA, CDR2 SQIVND (reference sequence). Trimming cost V 3 bases and J 1 base, with 7 bases left between them. The CDR3 contains 15 residues. CDR3 coding DNA: TGTGCCAGTAGTATTAGGGGATCTGGGGCCAACGTCCTGACTTTC. This sequence encodes CASSIRGSGANVLTF.

J is TRBJ1-2 and V is TRBV28, with 7 nucleotides matching TRBD1. The CDR3 length is 14 residues. J lost 14 bases, V lost 5 bases, and 17 bases had no gene match. CDR1 MDHEN and CDR2 SYDVKM come from the germline V gene. The CDR3 bases are TGTGCCAGCAGTCCCCCCCGACAGGGAGGTGTAGAGACCTTC. Translating it yields CASSPPRQGGVETF.

The chain employs TRBV20-1 and TRBJ1-1, with unresolved D. Germline CDR1 is DFQATT and CDR2 is SNEGSKA (reference sequence). Between the trimmed V and J ends, which lost 6 bases and 10 bases, there was a span of 12 bases. This CDR3 comprises 10 residues. The CDR3 DNA is TGCAGTGCGGTGGGCCGCGGAGCTTTCTTT. Protein: CSAVGRGAFF.

The V call is TRBV5-1, the J call TRBJ2-2, with 8 bases aligning to TRBD2. The CDR3 is 16 amino acids. The V segment lost 2 bases and the J segment 5 bases; nucleotides outside the gene matches: 8. The germline gives CDR1 SGHRS, CDR2 YFSETQ. CDR3 DNA sequence: TGCGCCAGCAGCTTAAGCGGGAGAAGTAGGACCGGGGAGCTGTTTTTT. Its protein is CASSLSGRSRTGELFF.

This chain connects TRBV5-4 to TRBJ2-7; 9 bases line up with TRBD1. CDR3 length: 14 residues. The V gene end was trimmed by 4 bases and the J gene end by 5 bases; junction bases not matched to a gene: 7. The germline V gene encodes CDR1 SGHNT and CDR2 YYREEE (reference sequence). The CDR3 spells CASSRPGTGNEQYF. DNA for the CDR3: TGTGCCAGCAGCCGTCCCGGGACAGGGAACGAGCAGTACTTC.

This clone appeared once. The chain recombines TRBV6-5 with TRBJ2-7; perhaps D is TRBD1 or TRBD2 (5 bases each). Germline CDR1 and CDR2: MNHEY and SVGAGI. CDR3 length: 15 amino acids. Between the trimmed V and J ends, which lost 4 bases and 2 bases, there was a span of 15 bases. The CDR3 is CASSSTRGRAYEQYF. The CDR3 DNA is TGTGCCAGCAGTTCCACCCGGGGACGAGCCTACGAGCAGTACTTC.

The rearrangement joins TRBV15 to TRBJ2-1; D remains unclear. This CDR3 has 17 amino acids. V was pared by 2 bases and J by 0 bases, with 14 bases between. Germline-derived CDR1 and CDR2 are LNHNV and YYDKDF (reference sequence). The CDR3, as DNA: TGTGCCACCAGCAGACGGAAGACCCCGAGCTCCTACAATGAGCAGTTCTTC. Translation gives CATSRRKTPSSYNEQFF.

The V and J genes are TRBV6-6 and TRBJ1-2, with D perhaps TRBD1 (6 bases). Trimming removed 5 bases at V and 4 bases at J, with 11 bases between. This CDR3 contains 13 residues. Germline lookup yields CDR1 MNHNY and CDR2 SVGAGI (reference sequence). The CDR3, as DNA: TGTGCCAGCAGTGAGACAGGTCTCTATGGCTACACCTTC. Its translation: CASSETGLYGYTF.

V and J are TRBV30 and TRBJ2-2, with D perhaps matching TRBD2 (5 bases). Trimming removed 2 bases from V and 4 bases from J, with 17 bases in between. Per germline, CDR1 GTSNPN and CDR2 SVGIG (reference sequence). This CDR3 comprises 16 residues. The CDR3 bases are TGTGCCTGGAGTTTACTTAAGCTAGCAATCACCGGGGAGCTGTTTTTT. Translation: CAWSLLKLAITGELFF.

This clone was seen a few times. As DNA, the CDR3 is TGTGCCAGCAGTGGTCCGACAGGGAACACTGAAGCTTTCTTT. It is translated as CASSGPTGNTEAFF. The chain joins TRBV2 to TRBJ1-1; the D gene is possibly TRBD1 (6 bases). The germline V gene encodes CDR1 SNHLY and CDR2 FYNNEI. This CDR3 region has 14 residues. V was cut by 4 bases and J by 1 base, with 10 bases left in between.

This clone was seen more than once but under ten times. The V gene is TRBV15, the J gene TRBJ1-4; D is unclear. The V gene lost 0 bases and the J gene lost 6 bases, with 11 bases spanning the gap. The CDR3 loop spans 15 amino acids. Looked up from germline, CDR1 is LNHNV and CDR2 is YYDKDF (reference sequence). This CDR3 is CATSRDKGWDEKLFF. CDR3 bases: TGTGCCACCAGCAGAGATAAGGGATGGGATGAAAAACTGTTTTTT.

The chain recombines TRBV29-1 with TRBJ2-2; the D is unclear. Germline CDR1 and CDR2: SQVTM and ANQGSEA. This CDR3 has 13 amino acids. The V gene lost 1 base and the J gene lost 1 base, with 4 bases spanning the gap. The CDR3 protein is CSVEAGNTGELFF. CDR3 in DNA: TGCAGCGTTGAAGCGGGGAACACCGGGGAGCTGTTTTTT.

This clone has a handful of counts. The chain is built from TRBV6-5 and TRBJ1-1, with TRBD1 identical over 8 bases. Germline V CDR1 and CDR2: MNHEY, SVGAGI. Trimming took 6 bases from V and 1 from J; bases not matched to a gene: 4. CDR3 length equals 14 residues. The DNA of the CDR3 is TGTGCCAGCAGATCAGGGGGCCAGAACACTGAAGCTTTCTTT. Translation: CASRSGGQNTEAFF.

This chain links TRBV6-1 with TRBJ2-5; D gene unclear. This CDR3 region has 13 residues. From germline, CDR1 is MNHNS and CDR2 SASEGT. The V end was cut by 6 bases, the J end by 2 bases, with 10 bases between. Here the CDR3 DNA reads TGTGCCAGCAGCTCGGTTAGGCAAGAGACCCAGTACTTC. Amino acid sequence: CASSSVRQETQYF.

V usage is TRBV20-1 and J usage is TRBJ2-3; D remains unclear. The CDR3 is 11 amino acids. The germline CDR1 and CDR2 sequences are DFQATT and SNEGSKA (reference sequence). V lost 3 bases and J lost 6, with 7 bases in between. The chain's CDR3 is CSASLEDTQYF. In DNA, the CDR3 is TGCAGTGCTAGTTTAGAGGATACGCAGTATTTT.